A selection of T cell receptor beta chains follows, all from one sample in a study of T-cell memory formation after mild COVID-19. TCRdb itself ran the 5' RACE reads through MiXCR, one entry per CDR3 protein. Among roughly 510,000 distinct CDR3 sequences listed, 17% were seen once. The sequencing sample was made of PBMCs or a T cell subset sorted from them (not recorded which). The receptors shown here come from an adult woman who had mild COVID-19 (a few samples of this study predate the infection). Cell type and time point are not known. Each CDR3 is given without its conserved first and last residue. Each record gives: V gene, CDR3 length, J gene, D gene, CDR3 protein. A D gene is named only where the DNA matches it firmly.

TRBV20-1	12	TRBJ2-7	-	SAPRWDTSYEQY
TRBV11-1	14	TRBJ2-1	TRBD2	ASSRTGTSGYNEQF
TRBV12-3/TRBV12-4	16	TRBJ2-2	TRBD2	ASSLAHSSGGITGELF
TRBV9	12	TRBJ2-5	-	ASSVAFRQETQY
TRBV19	11	TRBJ1-1	-	ASSIPGTTEAF
TRBV5-4	14	TRBJ1-1	TRBD1	ASSPGTGSMNTEAF
TRBV7-9	11	TRBJ2-3	-	ASSNPSMDTQY
TRBV30	12	TRBJ1-2	-	AWSFLQGRDGYT
TRBV9	15	TRBJ1-5	TRBD1	ASSSPGQGAFNQPQH
TRBV6-5	14	TRBJ2-1	TRBD2	ASSSLTSGFRNEQF
TRBV12-3/TRBV12-4	10	TRBJ2-7	-	ASSQQTAGAR
TRBV29-1	12	TRBJ2-5	TRBD1	SVLGQGRQETQY